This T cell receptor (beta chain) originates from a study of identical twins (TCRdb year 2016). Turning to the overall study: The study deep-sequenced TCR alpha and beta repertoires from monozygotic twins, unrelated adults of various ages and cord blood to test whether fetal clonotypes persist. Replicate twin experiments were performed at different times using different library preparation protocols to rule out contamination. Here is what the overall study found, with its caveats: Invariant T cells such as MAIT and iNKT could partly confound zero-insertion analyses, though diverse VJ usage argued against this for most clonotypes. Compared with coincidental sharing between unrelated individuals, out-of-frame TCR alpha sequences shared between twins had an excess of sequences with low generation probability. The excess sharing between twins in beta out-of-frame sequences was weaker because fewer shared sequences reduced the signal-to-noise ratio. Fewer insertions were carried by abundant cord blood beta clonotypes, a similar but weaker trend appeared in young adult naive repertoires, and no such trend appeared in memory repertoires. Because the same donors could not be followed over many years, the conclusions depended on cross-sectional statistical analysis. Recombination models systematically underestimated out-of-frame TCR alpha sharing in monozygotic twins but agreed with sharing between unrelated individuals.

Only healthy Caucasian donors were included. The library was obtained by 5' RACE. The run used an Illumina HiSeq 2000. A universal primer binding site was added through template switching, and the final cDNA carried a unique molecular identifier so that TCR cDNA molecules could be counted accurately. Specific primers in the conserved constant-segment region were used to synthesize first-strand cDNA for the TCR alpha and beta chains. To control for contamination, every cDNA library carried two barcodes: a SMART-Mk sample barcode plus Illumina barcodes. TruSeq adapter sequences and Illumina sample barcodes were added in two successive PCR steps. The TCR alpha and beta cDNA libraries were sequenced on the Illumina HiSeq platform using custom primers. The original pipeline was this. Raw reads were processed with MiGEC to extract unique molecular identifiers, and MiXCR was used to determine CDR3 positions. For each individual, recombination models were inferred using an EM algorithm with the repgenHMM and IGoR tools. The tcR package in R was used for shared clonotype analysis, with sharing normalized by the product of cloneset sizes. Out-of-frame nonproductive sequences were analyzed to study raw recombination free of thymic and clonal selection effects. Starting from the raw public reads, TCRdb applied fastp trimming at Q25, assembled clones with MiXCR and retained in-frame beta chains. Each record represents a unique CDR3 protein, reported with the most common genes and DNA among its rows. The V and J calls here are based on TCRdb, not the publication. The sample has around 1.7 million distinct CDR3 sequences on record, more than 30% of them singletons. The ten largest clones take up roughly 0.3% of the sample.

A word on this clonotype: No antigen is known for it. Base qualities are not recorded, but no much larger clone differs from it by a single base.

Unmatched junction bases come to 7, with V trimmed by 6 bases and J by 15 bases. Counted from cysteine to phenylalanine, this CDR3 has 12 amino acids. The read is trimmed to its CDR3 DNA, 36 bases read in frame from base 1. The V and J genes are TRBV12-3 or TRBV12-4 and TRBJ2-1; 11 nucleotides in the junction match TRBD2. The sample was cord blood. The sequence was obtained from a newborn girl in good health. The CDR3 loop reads CASSLTSGEVFF. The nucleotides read TGTGCCAGCAGCCTGACTAGCGGGGAGGTGTTCTTC.